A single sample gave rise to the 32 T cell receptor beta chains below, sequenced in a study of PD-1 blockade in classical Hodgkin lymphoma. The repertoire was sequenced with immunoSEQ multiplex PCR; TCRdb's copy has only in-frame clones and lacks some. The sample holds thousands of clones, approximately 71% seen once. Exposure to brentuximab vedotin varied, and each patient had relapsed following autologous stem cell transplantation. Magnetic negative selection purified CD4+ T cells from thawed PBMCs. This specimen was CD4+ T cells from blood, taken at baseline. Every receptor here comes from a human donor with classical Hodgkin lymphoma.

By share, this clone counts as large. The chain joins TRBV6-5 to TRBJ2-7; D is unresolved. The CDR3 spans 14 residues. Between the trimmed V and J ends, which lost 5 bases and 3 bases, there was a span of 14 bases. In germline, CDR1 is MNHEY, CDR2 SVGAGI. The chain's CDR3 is CASSVVVGDYEQYF. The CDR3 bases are TGTGCCAGCAGTGTCGTCGTTGGGGACTACGAGCAGTACTTC.

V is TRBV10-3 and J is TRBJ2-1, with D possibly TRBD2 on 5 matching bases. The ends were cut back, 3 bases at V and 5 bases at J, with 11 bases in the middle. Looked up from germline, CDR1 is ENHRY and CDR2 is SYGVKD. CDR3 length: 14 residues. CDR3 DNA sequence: TGTGCCATCAGTGACCGGGGTAATGACAATGAGCAGTTCTTC. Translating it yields CAISDRGNDNEQFF.

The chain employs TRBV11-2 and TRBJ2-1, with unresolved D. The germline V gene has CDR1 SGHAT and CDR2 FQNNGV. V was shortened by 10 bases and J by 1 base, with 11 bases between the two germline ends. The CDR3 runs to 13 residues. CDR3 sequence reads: CATAVGSYNEQFF. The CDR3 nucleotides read TGTGCCACCGCGGTGGGGTCCTACAATGAGCAGTTCTTC.

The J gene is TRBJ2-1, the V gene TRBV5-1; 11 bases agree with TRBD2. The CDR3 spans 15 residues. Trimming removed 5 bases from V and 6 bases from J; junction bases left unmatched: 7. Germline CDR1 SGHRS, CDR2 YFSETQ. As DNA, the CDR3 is TGCGCCAGCAGGTCATTTAGCGGGGGGGCCAATGAGCAGTTCTTC. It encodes CASRSFSGGANEQFF.

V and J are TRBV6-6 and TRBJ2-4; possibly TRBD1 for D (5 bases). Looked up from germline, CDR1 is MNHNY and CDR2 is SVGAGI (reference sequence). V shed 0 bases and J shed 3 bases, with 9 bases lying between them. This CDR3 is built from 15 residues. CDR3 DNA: TGTGCCAGCAGTTACTCACAGGTTGGCAAAAACATTCAGTACTTC. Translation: CASSYSQVGKNIQYF.

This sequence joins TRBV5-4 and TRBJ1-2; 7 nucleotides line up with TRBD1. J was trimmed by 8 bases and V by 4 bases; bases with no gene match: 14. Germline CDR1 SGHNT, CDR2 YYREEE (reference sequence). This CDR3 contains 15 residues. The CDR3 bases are TGTGCCAGCAGCCCACGACAGGGTAGGCTCGACGGCTACACCTTC. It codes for CASSPRQGRLDGYTF.

For the CDR3, the DNA is TGTGCCAGTAATGAGGACACCTTTGGAAACACCATATATTTT. Protein product: CASNEDTFGNTIYF. The chain combines TRBV19 with TRBJ1-3; TRBD1 is a possible D gene (5 bases). CDR1 is LNHDA and CDR2 is SQIVND in the germline V gene (reference sequence). The CDR3 totals 14 residues. V lost 7 bases and J 3 bases, leaving 13 bases between the germline ends.

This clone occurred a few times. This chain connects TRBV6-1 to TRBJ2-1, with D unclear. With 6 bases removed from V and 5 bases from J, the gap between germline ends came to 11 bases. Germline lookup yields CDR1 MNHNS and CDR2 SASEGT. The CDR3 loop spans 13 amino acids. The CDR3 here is CASRRSGNNEQFF. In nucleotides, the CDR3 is TGTGCCAGCAGACGCTCCGGAAACAATGAGCAGTTCTTC.

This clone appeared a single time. CDR3 residues: CASSLPSGRSSYEQYF. The CDR3 nucleotides read TGTGCCAGCAGCTTACCTAGCGGGAGGTCCTCCTACGAGCAGTACTTC. The chain is built from TRBV7-8 and TRBJ2-7; 11 bases align to TRBD2. This CDR3 contains 16 residues. J was trimmed by 0 bases and V by 2 bases; bases with no gene match: 3. Germline CDR1 SGHVS, CDR2 FQNEAQ.

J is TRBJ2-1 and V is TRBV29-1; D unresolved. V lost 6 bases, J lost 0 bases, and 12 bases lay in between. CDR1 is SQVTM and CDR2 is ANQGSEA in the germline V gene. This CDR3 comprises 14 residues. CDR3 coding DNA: TGCAGCGTAGTGAGGAAAAGCTCCTACAATGAGCAGTTCTTC. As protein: CSVVRKSSYNEQFF.

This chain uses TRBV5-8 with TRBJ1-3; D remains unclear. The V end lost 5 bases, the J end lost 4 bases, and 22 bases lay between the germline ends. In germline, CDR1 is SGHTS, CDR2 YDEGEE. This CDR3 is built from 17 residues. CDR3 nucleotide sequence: TGTGCCAGCAGACCCGAGCGGCAGACTTTTTTCGGAAACACCATATATTTT. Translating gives CASRPERQTFFGNTIYF.

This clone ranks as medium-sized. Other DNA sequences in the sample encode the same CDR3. CDR3 sequence reads: CASSQDLAGIYNEQFF. The CDR3 coding sequence is TGCGCCAGCAGCCAAGATCTAGCGGGGATCTACAATGAGCAGTTCTTC. V gene TRBV4-3 combines with J gene TRBJ2-1; 9 bases match TRBD2. V gave up 0 bases and J gave up 3 bases; unmatched junction bases: 3. This CDR3 region has 16 residues. Germline V gene lookup returns CDR1 LGHNA and CDR2 YSLEER.

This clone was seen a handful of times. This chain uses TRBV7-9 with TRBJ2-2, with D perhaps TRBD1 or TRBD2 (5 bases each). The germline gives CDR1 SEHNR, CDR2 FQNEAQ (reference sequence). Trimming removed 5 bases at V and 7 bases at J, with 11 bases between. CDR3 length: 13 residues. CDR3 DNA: TGTGCCAGCAGCACTCAGGGAGTCGGGGAGCTGTTTTTT. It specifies CASSTQGVGELFF.

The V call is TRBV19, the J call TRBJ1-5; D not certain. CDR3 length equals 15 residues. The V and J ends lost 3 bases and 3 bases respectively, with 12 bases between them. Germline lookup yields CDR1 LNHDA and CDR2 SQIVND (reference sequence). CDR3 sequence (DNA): TGTGCCAGTAGTATCAGTGCAGGTTCCAATCAGCCCCAGCATTTT. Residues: CASSISAGSNQPQHF. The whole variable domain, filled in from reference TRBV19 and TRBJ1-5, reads DGGITQSPKYLFRKEGQNVTLSCEQNLNHDAMYWYRQDPGQGLRLIYYSQIVNDFQKGDIAEGYSVSREKKESFPLTVTSAQKNPTAFYLCASSISAGSNQPQHFGDGTRLSIL.

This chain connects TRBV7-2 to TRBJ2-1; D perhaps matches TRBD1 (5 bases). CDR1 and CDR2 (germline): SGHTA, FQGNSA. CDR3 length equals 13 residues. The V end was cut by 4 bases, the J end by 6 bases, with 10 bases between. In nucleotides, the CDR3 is TGTGCCAGCAGCTCCAGACAGACCAATGAGCAGTTCTTC. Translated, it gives CASSSRQTNEQFF.

The CDR3 protein is CASRLEGDEQFF. Here the CDR3 DNA reads TGTGCCAGCAGACTAGAAGGGGATGAGCAGTTCTTC. The chain is built from TRBV6-6 and TRBJ2-1; either TRBD1 or TRBD2 may supply D (5 bases each). The CDR3 totals 12 residues. Germline CDR1 is MNHNY and CDR2 is SVGAGI (reference sequence). Trimming removed 6 bases from V and 8 bases from J, with 11 bases in between.

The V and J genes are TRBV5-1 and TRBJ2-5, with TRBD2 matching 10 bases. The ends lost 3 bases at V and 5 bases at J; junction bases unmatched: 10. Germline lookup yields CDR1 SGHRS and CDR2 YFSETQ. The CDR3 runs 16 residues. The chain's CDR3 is CASSYQAGGPGETQYF. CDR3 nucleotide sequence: TGCGCCAGCAGCTACCAAGCGGGAGGGCCTGGGGAGACCCAGTACTTC. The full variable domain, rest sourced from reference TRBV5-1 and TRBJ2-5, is KAGVTQTPRYLIKTRGQQVTLSCSPISGHRSVSWYQQTPGQGLQFLFEYFSETQRNKGNFPGRFSGRQFSNSRSEMNVSTLELGDSALYLCASSYQAGGPGETQYFGPGTRLLVL.

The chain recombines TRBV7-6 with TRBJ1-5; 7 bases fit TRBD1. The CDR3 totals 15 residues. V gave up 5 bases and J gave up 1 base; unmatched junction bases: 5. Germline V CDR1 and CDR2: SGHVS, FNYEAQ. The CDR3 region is CASSATGQSNQPQHF. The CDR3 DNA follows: TGTGCCAGCAGCGCGACGGGACAGAGCAATCAGCCCCAGCATTTT.

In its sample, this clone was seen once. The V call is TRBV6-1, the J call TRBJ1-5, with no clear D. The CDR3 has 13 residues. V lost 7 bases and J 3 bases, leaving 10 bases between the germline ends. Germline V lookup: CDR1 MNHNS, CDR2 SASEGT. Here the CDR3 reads CASNRAYNQPQHF. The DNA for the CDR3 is TGTGCCAGCAATCGGGCATACAATCAGCCCCAGCATTTT.

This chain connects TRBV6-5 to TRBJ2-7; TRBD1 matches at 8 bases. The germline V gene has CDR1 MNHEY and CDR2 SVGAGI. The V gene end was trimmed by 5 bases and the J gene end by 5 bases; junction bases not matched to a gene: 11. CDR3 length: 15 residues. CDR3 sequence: CASSRDRQPIHEQYF. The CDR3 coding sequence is TGTGCCAGCAGTCGGGACAGGCAACCAATTCACGAGCAGTACTTC.

CDR3 protein: CASSLASGGKGNEQFF. The CDR3 nucleotides read TGCGCCAGCAGCTTGGCGAGCGGGGGGAAAGGCAATGAGCAGTTCTTC. The J gene is TRBJ2-1, the V gene TRBV5-1; TRBD2 agrees at 9 bases. Per germline, CDR1 SGHRS and CDR2 YFSETQ. The J segment lost 6 bases and the V segment lost 0 bases, leaving 7 bases of the junction unmatched. CDR3 length: 16 residues.

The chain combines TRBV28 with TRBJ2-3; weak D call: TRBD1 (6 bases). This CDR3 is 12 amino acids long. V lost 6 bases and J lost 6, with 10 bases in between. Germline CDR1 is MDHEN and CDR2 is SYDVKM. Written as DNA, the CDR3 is TGTGCCAGCAGGACAGGTGGGGATACGCAGTATTTT. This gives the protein CASRTGGDTQYF.

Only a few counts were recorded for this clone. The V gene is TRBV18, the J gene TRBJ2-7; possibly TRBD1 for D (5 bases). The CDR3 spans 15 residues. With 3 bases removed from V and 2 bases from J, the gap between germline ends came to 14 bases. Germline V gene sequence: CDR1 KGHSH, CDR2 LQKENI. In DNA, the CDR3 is TGTGCCAGCTCACCCCGGCTTGGGGCCGCCTACGAGCAGTACTTC. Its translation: CASSPRLGAAYEQYF.

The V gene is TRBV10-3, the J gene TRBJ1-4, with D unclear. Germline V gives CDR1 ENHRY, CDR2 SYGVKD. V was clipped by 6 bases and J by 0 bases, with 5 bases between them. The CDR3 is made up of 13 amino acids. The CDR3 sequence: CAIREATNEKLFF. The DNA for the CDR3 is TGTGCCATCAGGGAAGCAACTAATGAAAAACTGTTTTTT.

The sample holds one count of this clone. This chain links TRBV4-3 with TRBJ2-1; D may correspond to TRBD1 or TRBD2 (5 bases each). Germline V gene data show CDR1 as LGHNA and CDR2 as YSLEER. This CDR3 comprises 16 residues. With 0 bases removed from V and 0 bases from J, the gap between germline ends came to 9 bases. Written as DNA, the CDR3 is TGCGCCAGCAGCCAAGAAACGGGGCACTCCTACAATGAGCAGTTCTTC. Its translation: CASSQETGHSYNEQFF.

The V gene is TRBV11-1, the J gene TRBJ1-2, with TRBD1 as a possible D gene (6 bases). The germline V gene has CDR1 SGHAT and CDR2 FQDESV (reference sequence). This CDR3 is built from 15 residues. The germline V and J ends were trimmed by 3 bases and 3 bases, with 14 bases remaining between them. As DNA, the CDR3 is TGTGCCAGCAGCTTTTCGGACAGTCCGTACTATGGCTACACCTTC. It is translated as CASSFSDSPYYGYTF.

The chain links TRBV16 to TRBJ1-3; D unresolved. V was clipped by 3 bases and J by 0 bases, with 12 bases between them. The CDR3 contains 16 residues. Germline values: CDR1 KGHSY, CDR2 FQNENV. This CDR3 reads CASSHYSGFSGNTIYF. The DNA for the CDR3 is TGTGCCAGCAGCCATTATTCGGGTTTCTCTGGAAACACCATATATTTT. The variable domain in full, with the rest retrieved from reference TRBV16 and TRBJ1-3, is GEEVAQTPKHLVRGEGQKAKLYCAPIKGHSYVFWYQQVLKNEFKFLISFQNENVFDETGMPKERFSAKCLPNSPCSLEIQATKLEDSAVYFCASSHYSGFSGNTIYFGEGSWLTVV.

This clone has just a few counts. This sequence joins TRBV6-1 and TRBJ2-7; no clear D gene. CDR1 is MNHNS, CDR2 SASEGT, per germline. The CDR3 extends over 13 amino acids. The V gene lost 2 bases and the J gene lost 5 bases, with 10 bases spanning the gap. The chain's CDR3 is CASSESPLNEQYF. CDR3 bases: TGTGCCAGCAGTGAATCCCCCCTCAACGAGCAGTACTTC.

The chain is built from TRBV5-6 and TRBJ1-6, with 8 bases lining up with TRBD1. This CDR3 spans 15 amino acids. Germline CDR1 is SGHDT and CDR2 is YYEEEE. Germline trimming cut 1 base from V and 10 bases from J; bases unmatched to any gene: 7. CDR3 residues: CASSLQGASGSPLHF. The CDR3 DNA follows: TGTGCCAGCAGCTTGCAGGGGGCGTCGGGGTCACCCCTCCACTTT.

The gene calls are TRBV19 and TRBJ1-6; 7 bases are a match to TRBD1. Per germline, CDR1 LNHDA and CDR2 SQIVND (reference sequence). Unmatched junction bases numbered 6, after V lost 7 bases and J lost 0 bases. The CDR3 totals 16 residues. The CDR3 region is CASTTRDSSYNSPLHF. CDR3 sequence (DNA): TGTGCCAGTACCACAAGGGACAGCTCCTATAATTCACCCCTCCACTTT.

The CDR3 sequence: CAITGTALHEQYF. In nucleotides, the CDR3 is TGTGCCATCACCGGGACAGCCTTGCACGAGCAGTACTTC. V gene TRBV10-3 combines with J gene TRBJ2-7, with 7 bases matching TRBD1. The V segment lost 7 bases and the J segment 5 bases; nucleotides outside the gene matches: 8. Germline loops: CDR1 ENHRY, CDR2 SYGVKD. The CDR3 is made up of 13 amino acids.

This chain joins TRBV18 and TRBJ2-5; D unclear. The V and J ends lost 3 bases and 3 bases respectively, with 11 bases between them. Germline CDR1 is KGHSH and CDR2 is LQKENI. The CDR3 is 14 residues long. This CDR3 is CASSPQSLKETQYF. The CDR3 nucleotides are TGTGCCAGCTCACCCCAATCCCTTAAAGAGACCCAGTACTTC.